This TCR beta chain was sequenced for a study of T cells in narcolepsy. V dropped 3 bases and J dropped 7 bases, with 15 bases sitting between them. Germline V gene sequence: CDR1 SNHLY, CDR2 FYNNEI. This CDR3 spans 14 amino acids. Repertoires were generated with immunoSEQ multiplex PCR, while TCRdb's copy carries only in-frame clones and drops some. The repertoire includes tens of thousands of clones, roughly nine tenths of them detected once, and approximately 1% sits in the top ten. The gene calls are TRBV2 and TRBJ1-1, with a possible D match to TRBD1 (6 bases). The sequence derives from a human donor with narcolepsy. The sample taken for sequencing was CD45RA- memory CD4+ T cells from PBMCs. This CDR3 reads CASSDARDTHEAFF. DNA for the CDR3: TGTGCCAGCAGTGATGCCCGGGACACCCATGAAGCTTTCTTT.